This entry concerns a single T cell receptor beta chain. This entry is derived from a study of blood T cell repertoires in COVID-19. Germline assignment: CDR1 SGHNT and CDR2 YYREEE (reference sequence). V lost 6 bases and J lost 5; bases outside the gene matches: 11. This CDR3 spans 15 amino acids. Sequenced by immunoSEQ multiplex PCR; TCRdb stores in-frame clones only, minus some. The sample yields over 250,000 clones, roughly 86% seen once. This rearrangement joins TRBV5-4 to TRBJ2-3, with TRBD2 matching over 8 bases. This clonotype originated in a woman aged 25 to 39 with acute or convalescent COVID-19. The sequencing input was peripheral blood. For the CDR3, the DNA is TGTGCCAGCACGCCGGCCCTAGCGGGTGGAGATACGCAGTATTTT. Translated, it gives CASTPALAGGDTQYF.